This T cell receptor (beta chain) was found in a study of T cells in Graves' hyperthyroidism and ophthalmopathy. Overall study findings and caveats: The authors' 13 V-J model separated ophthalmopathy from stable hyperthyroidism.

This clonotype has at least ten counts. Antigen unknown. Uncontrolled infection, other autoimmune disease, pregnancy or lactation excluded patients. Template material for amplifying TCR beta CDR3 regions consisted of RNA transcripts. A first-round RT-PCR of the TCR CDR3 used the HTBI primer set. From the multiplex PCR reads, TCRdb called clonotypes with MiXCR, one entry per CDR3 protein. Of 540,000 or so distinct CDR3 sequences in the sample, 15% to 19% were seen once. This sequence originates from a woman younger than 45 with Graves' hyperthyroidism. Sequencing input: blood.

The CDR3 region is CSASDDRRASYEQYF. CDR3 nucleotide sequence: TGCAGTGCTTCTGACGACAGGAGAGCATCCTACGAGCAGTACTTC. This sequence joins TRBV20-1 and TRBJ2-7; TRBD1 might be the D (6 bases). CDR1 and CDR2 from the germline V gene are DFQATT and SNEGSKA (reference sequence). The CDR3 is 15 amino acids. Trimming cost V 5 bases and J 1 base, with 18 bases left between them.